This is a list of T cell receptor beta chains from one sample in a study of technical replicates of blood from several donors. Only in-frame clones appear in the TCRdb table, and some are missing; sequencing was by immunoSEQ multiplex PCR. This table holds tens of thousands of clones, 98% found once. Source material: T cells isolated from PBMCs. These receptor sequences come from a human donor in good health. Both conserved end residues are part of each CDR3. D genes are given only for firm matches. Size values are once, few and many counts, or a class for expanded clones, and some rows have none.

abundance | d_gene | j_gene | v_gene | CDR3nt | CDR3aa
. | . | TRBJ2-2 | TRBV5-1 | TGCGCCAGCAGCTTGGTTGGGGGGACTTACACCGGGGAGCTGTTTTTT | CASSLVGGTYTGELFF
. | TRBD2 | TRBJ2-2 | TRBV29-1 | TGCAGCGTACGAGTTCCCGGGAGGGGAGCCGGGCCCGGGGAGCTGTTTTTT | CSVRVPGRGAGPGELFF
. | . | TRBJ1-1 | TRBV4-1 | TGCGCCAGCAGCCAGGGGTCTCAGGCAGGGCGAGAAGCTTTCTTT | CASSQGSQAGREAFF
. | TRBD1 | TRBJ2-3 | TRBV5-1 | TGCGCCAGCAGCTTAAGGGACAGTCGGTGGTCCCATACGCAGTATTTT | CASSLRDSRWSHTQYF
. | TRBD1 | TRBJ2-5 | TRBV10-1 | TGCGCCAGCAGCTCACACCCGGGACAGGACCAAGAGACCCAGTACTTC | CASSSHPGQDQETQYF
once | . | TRBJ1-5 | TRBV27 | TGTGCCAGCAGTTTTGGCGGGGCCAATCAGCCCCAGCATTTT | CASSFGGANQPQHF
. | . | TRBJ1-1 | TRBV30 | TGTGCCTGGATTCGGGGTGGCTTGGACACTGAAGCTTTCTTT | CAWIRGGLDTEAFF
. | . | TRBJ2-7 | TRBV28 | TGTGCCAGCACTGGAGGAGGGAAAGAGTACGAGCAGTACTTC | CASTGGGKEYEQYF
. | . | TRBJ2-1 | TRBV2 | TGTGCCAGCATGAACTACCTCCTCCGGAATGAGCAGTTCTTC | CASMNYLLRNEQFF
. | . | TRBJ2-2 | TRBV5-1 | TGCGCCAGCAGCTTGGGAGACAGGATACACACCGGGGAGCTGTTTTTT | CASSLGDRIHTGELFF
. | . | TRBJ1-2 | TRBV11-2 | TGTGCCAGCAGCGCCCAGGGTACCTATGGCTACACCTTC | CASSAQGTYGYTF
. | . | TRBJ1-6 | TRBV27 | TGTGCCAGCAGTGTCCGACACCTCAATTCACCCCTCCACTTT | CASSVRHLNSPLHF
. | . | TRBJ2-7 | TRBV19 | TGTGCCAGTAGTCCTCTCGCTAGCGACACCTACGAGCAGTACTTC | CASSPLASDTYEQYF
. | TRBD1 | TRBJ1-1 | TRBV4-1 | TGCGCCAGCAGCCAAGATAGCGCTGATTCCGGGACAGTTAACACTGAAGCTTTCTTT | CASSQDSADSGTVNTEAFF
. | . | TRBJ1-2 | TRBV19 | TGTGCCAGTAGTACCCCATCGCTGACGCGGGACCCCTATGGCTACACCTTC | CASSTPSLTRDPYGYTF
. | . | TRBJ1-1 | TRBV11-3 | TGTGCCAGCACCTCGTCAGGGAACACTGAAGCTTTCTTT | CASTSSGNTEAFF
. | . | TRBJ2-3 | TRBV5-1 | TGCGCCAGCAGCTTCGGGCGGGACTTCGATACGCAGTATTTT | CASSFGRDFDTQYF